The 17 T cell receptor beta chains below were found in one sample sequenced in a study of blood T cell repertoires in COVID-19. Some clones are missing from TCRdb's copy, which holds only in-frame ones; the method was immunoSEQ multiplex PCR. The table lists about 49,000 clones, 81% of them singletons, with 20% to 25% in the top ten. Sequencing input: peripheral blood. These receptors originate from a woman older than 75 with COVID-19, enrolled during active disease.

The J gene is TRBJ1-1, the V gene TRBV3-1 (or the pseudogene TRBV3-2), with D perhaps matching TRBD1 (5 bases). The CDR3 is made up of 15 amino acids. Germline CDR1 and CDR2: LGHDT and YNNKEL (reference sequence). The germline V and J ends were trimmed by 3 bases and 4 bases, with 15 bases remaining between them. The CDR3 loop reads CASSQRQPPGTEAFF. CDR3 in DNA: TGTGCCAGCAGCCAGCGACAGCCTCCGGGCACTGAAGCTTTCTTT.

This CDR3 is CASSYSGSRTDTQYF. As DNA, the CDR3 is TGTGCCAGCAGCTATAGCGGGAGTCGCACAGATACGCAGTATTTT. This chain uses TRBV7-3 with TRBJ2-3; the match to TRBD2 covers 9 bases. Trimming cost V 4 bases and J 1 base; bases outside gene matches: 3. Germline values: CDR1 SGHTA, CDR2 FQGTGA. The CDR3 is 15 amino acids. The complete variable domain, with remaining parts taken from reference TRBV7-3 and TRBJ2-3, reads GAGVSQTPSNKVTEKGKYVELRCDPISGHTALYWYRQSLGQGPEFLIYFQGTGAADDSGLPNDRFFAVRPEGSVSTLKIQRTERGDSAVYLCASSYSGSRTDTQYFGPGTRLTVL.

This clone was recorded a few times. The V call is TRBV9, the J call TRBJ1-6; 10 nucleotides match TRBD1. This CDR3 is built from 15 residues. Germline lookup yields CDR1 SGDLS and CDR2 YYNGEE. The V segment lost 2 bases and the J segment 9 bases; nucleotides outside the gene matches: 5. The CDR3 sequence: CASSVAGQGGSPLHF. The CDR3 DNA reads as TGTGCCAGCAGCGTGGCCGGACAGGGGGGTTCACCCCTCCACTTT.

V gene TRBV5-1 combines with J gene TRBJ2-3; TRBD2 agrees at 7 bases. This CDR3 is 15 amino acids long. J was trimmed by 0 bases and V by 2 bases; bases with no gene match: 3. Per the germline V gene, CDR1 is SGHRS and CDR2 is YFSETQ. The CDR3 region is CASSLPGGSTDTQYF. DNA of the CDR3: TGCGCCAGCAGCTTACCCGGGGGGAGCACAGATACGCAGTATTTT.

The rearrangement uses TRBV27 and TRBJ2-3, with 8 positions matching TRBD1. With V trimmed by 6 bases and J by 3 bases, 11 bases remained unmatched. The CDR3 runs to 16 residues. Germline-derived CDR1 and CDR2 are MNHEY and SMNVEV (reference sequence). The CDR3 nucleotides are TGTGCCAGCAGGTTTCTAGCAGGGGGCGAGACAGATACGCAGTATTTT. Protein: CASRFLAGGETDTQYF.

The gene calls are TRBV9 and TRBJ1-5; 7 bases agree with TRBD1. Germline CDR1 reads SGDLS; CDR2 reads YYNGEE. V lost 0 bases, J lost 1 base, and 1 base stayed unmatched. The CDR3 has 15 residues. The CDR3 DNA reads as TGTGCCAGCAGCGTAGGACAGGGAAGCAATCAGCCCCAGCATTTT. It is translated as CASSVGQGSNQPQHF.

This rearrangement joins TRBV7-2 to TRBJ1-2, with 7 bases fitting TRBD1. Per germline, CDR1 SGHTA and CDR2 FQGNSA. There are 13 residues in the CDR3. The trim removed 3 bases at V and 6 bases at J, leaving 4 bases unmatched. The CDR3: CASSLGGQNGYTF. In nucleotides, the CDR3 is TGTGCCAGCAGCTTGGGGGGACAGAATGGCTACACCTTC.

The chain links TRBV5-1 to TRBJ1-1; tentative D call: TRBD1 (5 bases). From germline, CDR1 is SGHRS and CDR2 YFSETQ. V gave up 4 bases and J gave up 1 base, with 17 bases separating them. This CDR3 spans 16 amino acids. The CDR3, as DNA: TGCGCCAGCAGCATCGAAGGAAATACAGGGAACACTGAAGCTTTCTTT. This gives the protein CASSIEGNTGNTEAFF.

V usage is TRBV5-6 and J usage is TRBJ2-7; 7 positions match TRBD1. CDR3 length equals 14 residues. V was clipped by 3 bases and J by 2 bases; unmatched bases: 5. Germline V gene lookup returns CDR1 SGHDT and CDR2 YYEEEE. Here the CDR3 DNA reads TGTGCCAGCAGCTGGACAGGCCCAACCTACGAGCAGTACTTC. Residues: CASSWTGPTYEQYF. Full variable domain (remainder filled in from reference TRBV5-6 and TRBJ2-7): DAGVTQSPTHLIKTRGQQVTLRCSPKSGHDTVSWYQQALGQGPQFIFQYYEEEERQRGNFPDRFSGHQFPNYSSELNVNALLLGDSALYLCASSWTGPTYEQYFGPGTRLTVT.

The V call is TRBV19, the J call TRBJ2-7; 8 nucleotides agree with TRBD2. Per germline, CDR1 LNHDA and CDR2 SQIVND (reference sequence). With 6 bases clipped from V and 2 bases from J, the junction kept 9 bases outside the gene matches. The CDR3 covers 15 residues. CDR3 protein: CASSPTSGFTYEQYF. The CDR3 coding sequence is TGTGCCAGTAGCCCCACTAGCGGCTTTACCTACGAGCAGTACTTC.

This clone was seen only a few times. The chain is built from TRBV5-5 and TRBJ1-1; the match to TRBD1 covers 8 bases. J lost 1 base, V lost 4 bases, and 3 bases had no gene match. The CDR3 has 14 amino acids. Per germline, CDR1 SGHKS and CDR2 YYEKEE (reference sequence). Here the CDR3 reads CASSRDRTNTEAFF. CDR3 sequence (DNA): TGTGCCAGCAGCCGGGACAGGACGAACACTGAAGCTTTCTTT.

This clone was counted only a few times. The rearrangement joins TRBV3-1 (or the pseudogene TRBV3-2) to TRBJ2-1; maybe TRBD2 (6 bases). Germline CDR1 and CDR2: LGHDT and YNNKEL (reference sequence). CDR3 length equals 13 residues. The V end was cut by 3 bases, the J end by 12 bases, with 15 bases between. The CDR3 nucleotides read TGTGCCAGCAGCCAGGGTAGCGGTGGGGGGCAGTTCTTC. This encodes CASSQGSGGGQFF.

This chain links TRBV10-3 with TRBJ2-1, with D maybe TRBD1 (7 bases). V lost 3 bases and J lost 11, with 17 bases in between. The CDR3 length is 14 residues. CDR1 is ENHRY and CDR2 is SYGVKD in the germline V gene. CDR3 loop: CAISERQEGAKQFF. DNA for the CDR3: TGTGCCATCAGTGAAAGACAGGAGGGGGCCAAGCAGTTCTTC.

This chain joins TRBV7-9 and TRBJ2-1; TRBD2 might be the D (6 bases). From germline, CDR1 is SEHNR and CDR2 FQNEAQ (reference sequence). CDR3 length: 15 residues. V was pared by 1 base and J by 5 bases, with 12 bases between. The CDR3 spells CASSLGSAGDNEQFF. In DNA, the CDR3 is TGTGCCAGCAGCTTAGGGTCAGCGGGTGACAATGAGCAGTTCTTC.

This rearrangement joins TRBV9 to TRBJ2-2, with D unclear. The germline CDR1 and CDR2 sequences are SGDLS and YYNGEE. The V gene lost 0 bases and the J gene lost 6 bases, with 9 bases spanning the gap. This CDR3 has 14 amino acids. This CDR3 is CASSVAATSGELFF. CDR3 nucleotides: TGTGCCAGCAGCGTAGCTGCAACTTCCGGGGAGCTGTTTTTT.

Written as DNA, the CDR3 is TGTGCCAGCAGTTACTTGGGCAAATCCGAGCAGTACTTC. This sequence encodes CASSYLGKSEQYF. The chain carries TRBV6-5 and TRBJ2-7; D is unclear. The CDR3 extends over 13 amino acids. From germline, CDR1 is MNHEY and CDR2 SVGAGI. Trimming took 1 base from V and 6 from J, leaving 10 bases between them.

This clone was seen a handful of times. The V and J genes are TRBV29-1 and TRBJ1-5; a possible D gene is TRBD1 (6 bases). Germline V gives CDR1 SQVTM, CDR2 ANQGSEA. The CDR3 has 13 amino acids. In DNA form, the CDR3 reads TGCGGTAGTTCGGGGGGGGCGGATCAGCCCCAGCATTTT. It translates to CGSSGGADQPQHF.